This T cell receptor (beta chain) is from a study of T cells in localized non-small cell lung cancer (dated by TCRdb to about 2020). About the investigation overall: The study examined T cell repertoires in under 300 patients with early-stage NSCLC and compared tumors with uninvolved tumor-adjacent lungs. NSCLC patients had a mean age of around 61 years, and fewer than 150 were male and 107 female. The cohort consisted of 236 treatment-naive NSCLC patients whose localized lung tumors had been resected.

Cut back by 5 bases and 2 bases, the V and J ends lie 12 bases apart. From the cysteine through the phenylalanine, the CDR3 covers 14 amino acids. CDR3 DNA is the only sequence kept; it has 42 bases, read in frame from the first base. The germline V gene (reference sequence) yields LNHDA for CDR1 and SQIVND for CDR2. At diagnosis, tumor, uninvolved tumor-adjacent lung and peripheral blood were collected and then preserved as a mix of FFPE and fresh-frozen material. For TCR repertoire profiling, blood samples were analyzed in the form of peripheral blood mononuclear cells. For this clone: Its antigen has not been determined. Qualities for individual bases were not recorded, and no much larger clone is one base off.

The immunoSEQ Assay was used to sequence TCR beta CDR3 regions from DNA. The authors processed their data as follows. T cell density was computed as TCR beta template counts normalized to usable DNA estimated by amplifying housekeeping genes. Richness was estimated with the preseqR package, extrapolating to 400,000 templates for PBMC samples and 120,000 templates for tissue samples. Clonality was taken to be one minus Pielou's evenness. Differential abundance testing on productive amino-acid clonotypes, with a minimum total count of 5 and an alpha of 0.1, was used to identify tissue-enriched TCRs. The Jaccard Index and the Morisita Overlap Index were used to measure repertoire overlap between compartments. GLIPH grouped TCR beta CDR3s together with public tetramer-defined viral CDR3s, and a viral motif had to include at least three viral sequences and show V-gene enrichment. The clones in this table, taken by TCRdb from immuneACCESS, are in-frame only. Not every clone is retained; where verified, under half of the shortfall comes from an unresolved V gene, and the cause of the rest is unknown. V and J calls plus clone size are reproduced from that table; the DNA served to infer D and trimming. The sample table records more than 25,000 clones; around 83% of these occur just once. Roughly 4.5% of the sample is held by the ten biggest clonotypes.

Beyond this particular receptor, the publication reports: The highest T cell clonality was observed in uninvolved tumor-adjacent lung, where clonality exceeded that of tumor, suggesting that antigenic responses were more focused in uninvolved tumor-adjacent lung. Of the top 100 tumor clones, a median of around 57 were detected in paired uninvolved adjacent lung; under 35 were also among that lung's top 100. Because of the exploratory design, TCR variables were selected using unadjusted p-values without false-discovery rate correction. Because multi-region tumor sequencing was not done, intratumor heterogeneity could not be ruled out. Longer overall survival was associated with higher T cell density in blood, whereas shorter survival was associated with higher clonality in adjacent lung.

The chain couples TRBV19 to TRBJ1-1; the D gene remains uncertain. This TCR came from a woman aged 35 to 75 with stage I lung adenocarcinoma. Sample: peripheral blood, taken before any cancer treatment. Read as DNA, the sequence is TGTGCCAGTAGTCAGTCCCAGATCAACACTGAAGCTTTCTTT. It specifies CASSQSQINTEAFF.